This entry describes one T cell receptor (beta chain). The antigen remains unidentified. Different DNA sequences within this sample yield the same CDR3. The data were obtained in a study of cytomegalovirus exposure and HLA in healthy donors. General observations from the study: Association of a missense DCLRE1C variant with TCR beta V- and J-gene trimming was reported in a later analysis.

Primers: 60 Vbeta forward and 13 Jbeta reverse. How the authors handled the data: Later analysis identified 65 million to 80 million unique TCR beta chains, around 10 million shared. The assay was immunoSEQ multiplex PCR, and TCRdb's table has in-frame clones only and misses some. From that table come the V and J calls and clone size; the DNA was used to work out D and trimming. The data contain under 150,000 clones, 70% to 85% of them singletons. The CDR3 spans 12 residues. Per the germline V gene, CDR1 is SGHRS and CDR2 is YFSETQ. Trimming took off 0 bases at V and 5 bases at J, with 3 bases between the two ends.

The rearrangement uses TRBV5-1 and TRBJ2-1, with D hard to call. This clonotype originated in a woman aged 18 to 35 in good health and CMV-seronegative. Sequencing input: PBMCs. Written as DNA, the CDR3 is TGCGCCAGCAGCTTGGCCGACAATGAGCAGTTCTTC. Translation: CASSLADNEQFF.